These T cell receptor beta chains were read from a single sample in a study of cytomegalovirus exposure and HLA in healthy donors. Generated by immunoSEQ multiplex PCR, the TCRdb table keeps only in-frame clones and is missing some. The profile shows some 95,000 clones, roughly 80% of them singletons. The sample taken for sequencing was PBMCs. These receptor sequences come from a man over 45 in good health and CMV-seropositive. The CDR3 runs from the conserved cysteine through the conserved F or W. A D gene is named only where the DNA matches it firmly. Clone sizes are given selectively: once, few, many, or a class where the clone is expanded.

J gene | D gene | V gene | clone size | CDR3 DNA | CDR3 protein
TRBJ1-2 | - | TRBV15 | - | TGTGCCACCAGCCTCGACAGGAACTATGGCTACACCTTC | CATSLDRNYGYTF
TRBJ1-5 | TRBD1 | TRBV15 | - | TGTGCCACCAGCTTAGCTCAGGGGGGCAATCAGCCCCAGCATTTT | CATSLAQGGNQPQHF
TRBJ1-1 | - | TRBV11-2 | - | TGTGCCAGCAGCTCGCAGGGAGGCACTGAAGCTTTCTTT | CASSSQGGTEAFF
TRBJ2-3 | - | TRBV7-2 | - | TGTGCCAGCAGCTTAGAGCAGGCAGGGACGCAGTATTTT | CASSLEQAGTQYF
TRBJ1-1 | TRBD1 | TRBV19 | few | TGTGCCAGTAGGGGACAGGGACTCGGGGAAGCTTTCTTT | CASRGQGLGEAFF
TRBJ1-5 | - | TRBV7-2 | - | TGTGCCAGCAGCTTCCACGACAGGATTGTCAATCAGCCCCAGCATTTT | CASSFHDRIVNQPQHF
TRBJ1-2 | - | TRBV29-1 | - | TGCAGCGCCCCCGAGGGACAAGAACCATTTAACTATGGCTACACCTTC | CSAPEGQEPFNYGYTF
TRBJ1-6 | TRBD1 | TRBV13 | - | TGTGCCAGCAGGTCGACAGGGGGGAATTCACCCCTCCACTTT | CASRSTGGNSPLHF
TRBJ1-2 | - | TRBV7-2 | few | TGTGCCAGCAGCACTACCACATCGGCAGGCTACACCTTC | CASSTTTSAGYTF
TRBJ2-1 | - | TRBV13 | - | TGTGCCAGCAGCCCCCCGTACAGGGGGCGGGGGGAAGTCAATGAGCAGTTCTTC | CASSPPYRGRGEVNEQFF
TRBJ2-5 | TRBD1 | TRBV6-5 | - | TGTGCCAGCAGTTATGGACAGGGGGCAGGAGAGACCCAGTACTTC | CASSYGQGAGETQYF
TRBJ1-5 | - | TRBV10-3 | - | TGTGCCATCAGTGAGGGGGCAGATTTTCAGCCCCAGCATTTT | CAISEGADFQPQHF
TRBJ1-1 | TRBD1 | TRBV6-5 | - | TGTGCCAGCAGTTACCGGACAGGGCTGAACACTGAAGCTTTCTTT | CASSYRTGLNTEAFF
TRBJ2-1 | - | TRBV19 | few | TGTGCCTCAGCGGCCCTGCTGGGGGGGCAGTTCTTC | CASAALLGGQFF
TRBJ1-2 | - | TRBV4-2 | - | TGTGCCAGCAGCCAAGGGGCAGGGAAGGGCTACCCCTTC | CASSQGAGKGYPF
TRBJ1-2 | - | TRBV2 | - | TGTGCCAGCAGTGCCCGTTTAGAAAGAGGCTACACCTTC | CASSARLERGYTF
TRBJ1-2 | TRBD1 | TRBV4-1 | - | TGCGCCAGCAGCCAAGTGCAGGGGGTACATGGCTACACCTTC | CASSQVQGVHGYTF
TRBJ1-2 | - | TRBV30 | - | TGTGCCTGGACAGGGGCGGGCTATGGCTACACCTTC | CAWTGAGYGYTF
TRBJ1-4 | TRBD1 | TRBV28 | few | TGTGCCAGCAGTCGACAGGGTCCTGAAAAACTGTTTTTT | CASSRQGPEKLFF
TRBJ1-2 | TRBD1 | TRBV5-1 | once | TGCGCCAGCAGAGTAGGGCAGGGGGATGGCTACACCTTC | CASRVGQGDGYTF
TRBJ1-1 | TRBD1 | TRBV13 | once | TGTGCCAGCAGGGCAAGGGGAGAGGGGGCCGGATTTGGCGCTTTCTTT | CASRARGEGAGFGAFF
TRBJ1-5 | - | TRBV7-6 | - | TGTGCCAGCAGCTTAGAAACAGGGTTTCAGCCCCAGCATTTT | CASSLETGFQPQHF
TRBJ1-5 | TRBD1 | TRBV6-5 | once | TGTGCCAGCAGTATGGGACAGTCGAATCAGCCCCAGCATTTT | CASSMGQSNQPQHF
TRBJ2-3 | TRBD2 | TRBV19 | - | TGTGCCAGTAGTGGACTAGCGGGGGTAACAGATACGCAGTATTTT | CASSGLAGVTDTQYF
TRBJ2-7 | - | TRBV6-5 | - | TGTGCCAGCAGTTACGCGGGGGCCCCCTACGAGCAGTACTTC | CASSYAGAPYEQYF
TRBJ2-7 | TRBD1 | TRBV5-1 | - | TGCGCCAGCAGCTTGAGGCAGGGGGCGCGCGACGAGCAGTACTTC | CASSLRQGARDEQYF
TRBJ1-5 | - | TRBV4-3 | few | TGCGCCAGCAGCCAAGATCCCCCCACAGGGAAGGCCTCGAGCAATCAGCCCCAGCATTTT | CASSQDPPTGKASSNQPQHF
TRBJ1-3 | - | TRBV30 | once | TGTGCCTGGGAGGTCTCTGGAAACACCATATATTTT | CAWEVSGNTIYF
TRBJ2-5 | - | TRBV5-1 | - | TGCGCCAGCAGCTTGGCGGGGGGCGGGGAGACCCAGTACTTC | CASSLAGGGETQYF
TRBJ1-5 | - | TRBV7-2 | - | TGTGCCAGCAGCCCCCGGTGGGCGGGAGGCAATCAGCCCCAGCATTTT | CASSPRWAGGNQPQHF
TRBJ2-1 | - | TRBV7-2 | - | TGTGCCAGCAGCTTAGTGGGCCTTGGGAATGAGCAGTTCTTC | CASSLVGLGNEQFF
TRBJ1-1 | - | TRBV9 | - | TGTGCCAGCAGCGTAGGTCAAGGGAGTAGTCGCACTGAAGCTTTCTTT | CASSVGQGSSRTEAFF
TRBJ2-2 | TRBD2 | TRBV4-3 | - | TGCGCCAGCAGCCAAGAGGGGGGGATCGGGGAGCTGTTTTTT | CASSQEGGIGELFF
TRBJ2-4 | - | TRBV1 | - | TGCACCAGCAGCCGAGGCACCCCTCCCCAATTAGCCAAAAACATTCAGTACTTC | CTSSRGTPPQLAKNIQYF
TRBJ1-2 | - | TRBV13 | - | TGTGCCAGCAGCTTAGCGGGGTTGAGTGGCTACACCTTC | CASSLAGLSGYTF
TRBJ2-1 | TRBD1 | TRBV7-2 | - | TGTGCCAGCAGCTCCCGGGACAGGAACAATGAGCAGTTCTTC | CASSSRDRNNEQFF
TRBJ1-6 | TRBD1 | TRBV4-3 | - | TGCGCCAGCAGCCAAGATGGGGTGGGACAGGGAGGATCACCCCTCCACTTT | CASSQDGVGQGGSPLHF
TRBJ2-5 | - | TRBV7-3 | - | TGTGCCAGCAGCCCGACGCAGGGGCAAGAGACCCAGTACTTC | CASSPTQGQETQYF
TRBJ2-1 | - | TRBV7-2 | - | TGTGCCAGCAGCTTAGACTTGTTCTTC | CASSLDLFF
TRBJ2-1 | TRBD2 | TRBV25-1 | - | TGTGCCAGCAGTGAGGGCCTAGCGGTTTACAATGAGCAGTTCTTC | CASSEGLAVYNEQFF